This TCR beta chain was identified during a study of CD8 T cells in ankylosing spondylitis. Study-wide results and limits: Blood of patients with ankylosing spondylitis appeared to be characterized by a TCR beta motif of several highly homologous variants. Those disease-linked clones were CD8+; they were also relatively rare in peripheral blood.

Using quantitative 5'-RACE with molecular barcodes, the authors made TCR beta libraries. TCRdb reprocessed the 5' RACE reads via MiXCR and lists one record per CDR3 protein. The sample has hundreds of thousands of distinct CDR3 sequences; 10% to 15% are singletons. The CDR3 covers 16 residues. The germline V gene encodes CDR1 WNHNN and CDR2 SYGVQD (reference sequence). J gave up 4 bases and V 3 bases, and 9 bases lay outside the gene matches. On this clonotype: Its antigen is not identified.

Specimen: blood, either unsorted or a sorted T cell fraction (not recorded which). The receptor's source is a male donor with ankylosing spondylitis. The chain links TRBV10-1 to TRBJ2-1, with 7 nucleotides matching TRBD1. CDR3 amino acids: CASSETGTVEYNEQFF. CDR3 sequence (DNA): TGCGCCAGCAGTGAAACCGGGACAGTAGAGTACAATGAGCAGTTCTTC.